This T cell receptor beta chain was identified during a study of control samples from healthy donors and cancer patients. Germline loops: CDR1 SGHRS, CDR2 YFSETQ. With V trimmed by 1 base and J by 4 bases, 8 bases remained unmatched. The length of the CDR3 is 16 residues. The protocol was immunoSEQ multiplex PCR, while the TCRdb copy is restricted to in-frame clones and leaves out a portion. The sample contains 130,000 or so clones, approximately 92% of which appear only once. This rearrangement joins TRBV5-1 to TRBJ2-5, with 9 bases identical to TRBD2. Sequenced: blood. The sequence was collected from a woman between 50 and 59 years old in good health. The CDR3 region is CASSLNAGGPGETQYF. CDR3 coding DNA: TGCGCCAGCAGCTTGAATGCGGGAGGGCCGGGAGAGACCCAGTACTTC.